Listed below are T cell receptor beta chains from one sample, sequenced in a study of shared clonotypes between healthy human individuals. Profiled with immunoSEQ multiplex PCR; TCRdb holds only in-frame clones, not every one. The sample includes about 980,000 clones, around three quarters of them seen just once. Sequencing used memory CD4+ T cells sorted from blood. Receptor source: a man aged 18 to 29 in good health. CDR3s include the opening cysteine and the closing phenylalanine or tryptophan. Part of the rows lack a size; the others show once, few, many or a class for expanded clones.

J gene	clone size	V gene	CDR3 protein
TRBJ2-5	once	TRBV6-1	CASSESGSQETQYF
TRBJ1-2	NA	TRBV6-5	CASTQRGAYTF
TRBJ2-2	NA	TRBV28	CASNRNTGELFF
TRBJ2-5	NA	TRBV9	CASSVSGTGRVETQYF
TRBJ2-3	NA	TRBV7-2	CASSRLAGISTDTQYF
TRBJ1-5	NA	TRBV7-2	CASSSSRTPNQPQHF
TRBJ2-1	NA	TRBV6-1	CASSLMDGPHNEQFF
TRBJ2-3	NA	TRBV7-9	CASSLDGTVQDTQYF
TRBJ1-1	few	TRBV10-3	CAISDGTEAFF
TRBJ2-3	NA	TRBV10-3	CAISEPGVGVTDTQYF
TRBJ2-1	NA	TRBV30	CAWSVTGYEQFF
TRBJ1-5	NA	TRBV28	CASSLRPGTGKIRSNQPQHF
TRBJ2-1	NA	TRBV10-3	CAISDRDRGRYEQFF
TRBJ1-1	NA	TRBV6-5	CASRNSGVTEAFF
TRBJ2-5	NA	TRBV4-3	CASSQEPPSSGRIGKTQYF
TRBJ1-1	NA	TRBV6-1	CASRPGVNTEAFF
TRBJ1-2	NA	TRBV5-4	CASSQNYIGHTF
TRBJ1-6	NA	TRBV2	CASSEVFPPLHF
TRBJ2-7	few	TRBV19	CASSIRGTPSYEQYF
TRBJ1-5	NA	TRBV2	CASSGTNSNQPQHF
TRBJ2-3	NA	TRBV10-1	CASSEGLGTDTQYF
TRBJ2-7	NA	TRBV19	CASSIGQGYHEQYF
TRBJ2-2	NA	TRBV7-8	CATTPGDIAGELFF
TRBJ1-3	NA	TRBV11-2	CASSLGIYGNTIYF
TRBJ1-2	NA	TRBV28	CASSPRSGDYGYTF
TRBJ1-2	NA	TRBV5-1	CASSLDWTGWGGYTF
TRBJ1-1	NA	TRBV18	CASSELQGDTEAFF
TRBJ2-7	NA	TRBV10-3	CAISTAGELSYEQYF
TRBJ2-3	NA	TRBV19	CASTPTSGSTDTQYF
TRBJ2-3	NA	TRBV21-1	CASSARTGPLADTQYF
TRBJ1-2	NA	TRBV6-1	CATRGTAYGYTF
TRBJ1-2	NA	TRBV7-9	CASSSGTGAPLYGYTF
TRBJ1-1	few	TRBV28	CASSPGTGNTEAFF
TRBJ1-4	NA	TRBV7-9	CASIDSGVSEKLFF
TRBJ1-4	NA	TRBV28	CASSGQVIRTNEKLFF
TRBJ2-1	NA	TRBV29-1	CSAGGGGFF
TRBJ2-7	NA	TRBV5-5	CASSFTSGGAYEQYF
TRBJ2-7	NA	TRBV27	CASSPRGRGTYEQYF
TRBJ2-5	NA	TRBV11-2	CASSLGGAAQETQYF
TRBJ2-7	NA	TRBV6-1	CASRSGNYVEQYF
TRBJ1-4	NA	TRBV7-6	CASSRLPSEKLFF
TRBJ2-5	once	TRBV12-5	CASGLGLAGGNQETQYF
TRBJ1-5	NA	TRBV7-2	CASSLWGQGENQPQHF
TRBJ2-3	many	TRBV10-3	CAISESTSHTDTQYF
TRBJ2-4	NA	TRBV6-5	CASSYSVPGRYIQYF
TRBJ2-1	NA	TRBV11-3	CASSLDINNEQFF
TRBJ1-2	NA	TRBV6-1	CASSELVAARYGYTF
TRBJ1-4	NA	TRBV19	CASSRTAATNEKLFF
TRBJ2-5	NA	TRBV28	CASRIQGRETQYF
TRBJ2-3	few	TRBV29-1	CSVEDSSPDTQYF
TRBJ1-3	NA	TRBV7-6	CASSLQPQGDTIYF
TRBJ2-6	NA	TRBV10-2	CASRQTGPTKGANVLTF
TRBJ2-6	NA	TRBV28	CATLGGSSGANVLTF
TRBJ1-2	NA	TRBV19	CASSMGPQLDGYTF
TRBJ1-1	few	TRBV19	CASSIVGSGNAFF
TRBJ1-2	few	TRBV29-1	CSVVKGVFDGYTF
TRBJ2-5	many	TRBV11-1	CASSFWGQETQYF
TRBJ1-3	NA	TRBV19	CASRALSNSGNTIYF
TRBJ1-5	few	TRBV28	CASSLYQWGDQPQHF
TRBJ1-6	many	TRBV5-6	CASSLMKGNSPLHF